This T cell receptor beta chain was observed in a study of Ad26.COV2.S vaccination and SARS-CoV-2 variants. Study results and caveats: Breadth measured for non-spike TCRs was similar across vaccine and placebo recipients. Vaccine recipients showed a spike-specific TCR breadth that was higher than in placebo recipients.

Specified treatment: roughly 20 received Ad26.COV2.S at low or high dose, single or two shots; roughly 5 received placebo; per-sample allocation not given. Specimens were obtained on day 63 following the first vaccine or placebo injection. Boston hosted the donor, who was an adult aged 18-55 years. Germline CDR1 and CDR2: SGHAT and FQNNGV. The CDR3 is made up of 14 amino acids. V was pared by 2 bases and J by 2 bases, with 6 bases between. With respect to this clone: Its antigen is not known.

The protocol was immunoSEQ multiplex PCR, while the TCRdb copy is restricted to in-frame clones and leaves out a portion. Counted here are some 480,000 clones, roughly 89% occurring once; the ten biggest clones make up about 13%. The sequences come from peripheral blood, collected in a trial of Ad26.COV2.S vaccine versus placebo. The TCR originated in a person between 18 and 60 years old who received the Ad26.COV2.S COVID-19 vaccine or a placebo. The chain has TRBV11-2 and TRBJ2-2; perhaps TRBD1 as D (5 bases). The chain's CDR3 is CASSLQGNTGELFF. DNA for the CDR3: TGTGCCAGCAGCTTACAGGGCAACACCGGGGAGCTGTTTTTT.